Each of the 16 T cell receptor beta chains below was sequenced from the same sample in a study of technical replicates of blood from a few donors. Sequencing used immunoSEQ multiplex PCR; TCRdb keeps in-frame clones, though not all of them. The profile shows more than 65,000 clones, 90% to 97% of them singletons. Specimen: T cells isolated from PBMCs. All receptors come from a human donor in good health.

This chain links TRBV7-2 with TRBJ1-2; 7 bases match TRBD1. Germline CDR1 reads SGHTA; CDR2 reads FQGNSA. There are 15 residues in the CDR3. After removal of 5 bases from V and 2 bases from J, the junction contained 8 bases not matched to a gene. For the CDR3, the DNA is TGTGCCAGCAGCCGGACAGGAGCCCTAAACTATGGCTACACCTTC. Translating gives CASSRTGALNYGYTF. Using reference TRBV7-2 and TRBJ1-2 for the parts outside the CDR3, the full variable domain is GAGVSQSPSNKVTEKGKDVELRCDPISGHTALYWYRQSLGQGLEFLIYFQGNSAPDKSGLPSDRFSAERTGGSVSTLTIQRTQQEDSAVYLCASSRTGALNYGYTFGSGTRLTVV.

This clone was detected once. The chain uses TRBV10-3 and TRBJ2-7; 7 nucleotides line up with TRBD1. The germline V gene encodes CDR1 ENHRY and CDR2 SYGVKD. There are 13 residues in the CDR3. The J segment lost 2 bases and the V segment lost 6 bases, leaving 4 bases of the junction unmatched. The CDR3 here is CAISGDRTYEQYF. CDR3 nucleotide sequence: TGTGCCATCAGCGGGGACAGAACCTACGAGCAGTACTTC.

CDR3 sequence: CASSQGRQYSNQPQHF. DNA for the CDR3: TGTGCCAGCAGCCAGGGCCGACAGTATAGCAATCAGCCCCAGCATTTT. The chain carries TRBV4-2 and TRBJ1-5; the D gene is possibly TRBD1 (5 bases). The CDR3 loop spans 16 amino acids. Trimming removed 3 bases at V and 0 bases at J, with 12 bases between. Germline-derived CDR1 and CDR2 are LGHNA and YNFKEQ.

The V and J genes are TRBV29-1 and TRBJ1-1, with TRBD1 matching over 9 bases. V shed 7 bases, J shed 7 bases, and the junction held 10 bases outside the gene matches. From germline, CDR1 is SQVTM and CDR2 ANQGSEA. The CDR3 is 13 amino acids. In DNA, the CDR3 is TGCAGCGCCTATCGGACAGGGGCTGGTGAAGCTTTCTTT. Residues: CSAYRTGAGEAFF.

This chain uses TRBV6-5 with TRBJ1-2; TRBD1 matches at 8 bases. After removal of 6 bases from V and 6 bases from J, the junction contained 9 bases not matched to a gene. The CDR3 extends over 14 amino acids. In germline, CDR1 is MNHEY, CDR2 SVGAGI. The CDR3 bases are TGTGCCAGCAGCCGTGCCCGGGACAGGCATGGCTACACCTTC. Its translation: CASSRARDRHGYTF.

Only one count was recorded for this clone. CDR3 in amino acids: CASSAIQGYEQYF. CDR3 nucleotide sequence: TGTGCCAGCAGTGCCATCCAGGGCTACGAGCAGTACTTC. The chain joins TRBV27 to TRBJ2-7, with TRBD1 as a possible D gene (5 bases). Germline values: CDR1 MNHEY, CDR2 SMNVEV (reference sequence). Trimming pared 5 bases from V and 3 bases from J, leaving 11 bases between. The CDR3 runs to 13 residues.

The chain couples TRBV9 to TRBJ1-2; TRBD1 is a possible D gene (6 bases). Trimming shortened V by 0 bases and J by 2 bases, and 20 bases separated the two germline ends. The CDR3 contains 18 residues. Germline CDR1 is SGDLS and CDR2 is YYNGEE. The CDR3 region has the DNA TGTGCCAGCAGCGTAGTCAGGGGCGCCGGTTTGCCGAACTATGGCTACACCTTC. Its protein is CASSVVRGAGLPNYGYTF.

This clone was counted a single time. The chain employs TRBV18 and TRBJ1-2; 7 bases agree with TRBD1. CDR3 length: 18 residues. V shed 2 bases and J 2 bases; nucleotides not matched to a gene: 14. CDR1 and CDR2 from the germline V gene are KGHSH and LQKENI. This chain's CDR3 is CASSPRVYRGPKNYGYTF. The CDR3 DNA is TGTGCCAGCTCACCAAGGGTCTACAGGGGTCCTAAGAACTATGGCTACACCTTC.

The V gene is TRBV6-5, the J gene TRBJ1-3, with 7 bases aligning to TRBD1. The germline CDR1 and CDR2 sequences are MNHEY and SVGAGI. The CDR3 runs 16 residues. Germline trimming cut 4 bases from V and 7 bases from J; bases unmatched to any gene: 13. The CDR3 sequence is CASSSNRQGYRNTIYF. CDR3 DNA sequence: TGTGCCAGCAGTTCCAACAGACAGGGCTACAGGAACACCATATATTTT.

The chain recombines TRBV9 with TRBJ2-2, with D possibly being TRBD1 (5 bases). The CDR3 runs to 16 residues. CDR1 is SGDLS and CDR2 is YYNGEE in the germline V gene. V was shortened by 1 base and J by 0 bases, with 10 bases between the two germline ends. The CDR3 loop reads CASSVQGTPNTGELFF. The CDR3 coding sequence is TGTGCCAGCAGCGTACAGGGTACCCCGAACACCGGGGAGCTGTTTTTT.

The chain links TRBV15 to TRBJ2-1; D possibly corresponds to TRBD2 (6 bases). V was clipped by 0 bases and J by 2 bases, with 14 bases between them. Germline V lookup: CDR1 LNHNV, CDR2 YYDKDF (reference sequence). CDR3 length: 17 amino acids. CDR3 protein: CATSRERGPGTYNEQFF. The CDR3 bases are TGTGCCACCAGCAGAGAGCGGGGCCCAGGAACCTACAATGAGCAGTTCTTC. The variable domain in full, with the rest retrieved from reference TRBV15 and TRBJ2-1, is DAMVIQNPRYQVTQFGKPVTLSCSQTLNHNVMYWYQQKSSQAPKLLFHYYDKDFNNEADTPDNFQSRRPNTSFCFLDIRSPGLGDTAMYLCATSRERGPGTYNEQFFGPGTRLTVL.

The chain joins TRBV6-6 to TRBJ2-3, with TRBD2 as a possible D gene (5 bases). V was trimmed by 0 bases and J by 7 bases, leaving 11 bases between them. The germline CDR1 and CDR2 sequences are MNHNY and SVGAGI (reference sequence). CDR3 length: 14 amino acids. The CDR3 sequence is CASSYSNYGNTQYF. CDR3 nucleotide sequence: TGTGCCAGCAGTTACTCGAATTACGGGAATACGCAGTATTTT.

V gene TRBV19 combines with J gene TRBJ2-1; 9 positions agree with TRBD2. Unmatched junction bases numbered 4, after V lost 4 bases and J lost 0 bases. Germline values: CDR1 LNHDA, CDR2 SQIVND (reference sequence). This CDR3 is 16 amino acids long. The CDR3 protein is CASSTDSGSSYNEQFF. The DNA for the CDR3 is TGTGCCAGTAGTACCGATAGCGGGAGCTCCTACAATGAGCAGTTCTTC.

V gene TRBV30 combines with J gene TRBJ1-2; D gene unclear. There are 14 residues in the CDR3. With 4 bases removed from V and 3 bases from J, the gap between germline ends came to 15 bases. Germline lookup yields CDR1 GTSNPN and CDR2 SVGIG (reference sequence). CDR3 sequence (DNA): TGTGCCTGGATACGTATTGGAGAGGACTATGGCTACACCTTC. Residues: CAWIRIGEDYGYTF.

This chain links TRBV4-1 with TRBJ2-5, with D maybe TRBD1 (6 bases). There are 14 residues in the CDR3. Trimming took 3 bases from V and 4 from J, leaving 12 bases between them. The germline gives CDR1 MGHRA, CDR2 YSYEKL. The CDR3 here is CASSHEGVVETQYF. The DNA of the CDR3 is TGCGCCAGCAGCCATGAGGGGGTCGTAGAGACCCAGTACTTC.

The gene calls are TRBV27 and TRBJ2-3; the match to TRBD2 covers 11 bases. Germline CDR1 reads MNHEY; CDR2 reads SMNVEV (reference sequence). J was trimmed by 7 bases and V by 6 bases; bases with no gene match: 9. There are 15 residues in the CDR3. The CDR3: CASRPLAGDSHTQYF. CDR3 DNA: TGTGCCAGCAGACCACTAGCGGGAGATTCCCATACGCAGTATTTT.